This T cell receptor (beta chain) comes out of a study of T cell therapy after organ transplantation. About the study: Patients received a median of 1.92 x 10^8 CMV-specific T cells over 2 to 6 infusions. 20 to 29 weeks after therapy completion, long-term post-therapy blood was collected. Study-wide points: Both transferred clonotypes and endogenous ones absent from products apparently reconstituted.

Germline V lookup: CDR1 LGHNA, CDR2 YSLEER. V gave up 0 bases and J gave up 0 bases, with 20 bases separating them. This CDR3 region has 19 residues. The time point here: 20-29 weeks after completion of therapy. These transplant recipients had drug-resistant or recurrent cytomegalovirus infection. TCRdb's copy holds only in-frame clones and misses some; the assay was immunoSEQ multiplex PCR. The table records about 20,000 clones, 80% to 85% of them present only once. A note on this clone: Its target is not known.

The chain uses TRBV4-3 and TRBJ1-2; D unclear. The sequencing here drew on CD8+ T cells from blood, taken after autologous CMV-specific T cell therapy. The sequence came from a human patient who had received a solid organ transplant and had CMV disease. T cells may partly derive from the graft donor. In nucleotides, the CDR3 is TGCGCCAGCAGCCAAGATACCCCCCGACCGAAACAAGCTAACTATGGCTACACCTTC. This codes for CASSQDTPRPKQANYGYTF.